A single sample is the source of the 30 T cell receptor beta chains below, sequenced in a study of blood T cell repertoires in COVID-19 (dated by TCRdb to the early 2020s). Receptor libraries were prepared by the immunoSEQ multiplex PCR assay. What TCRdb holds here is the immuneACCESS table cut down to in-frame rearrangements. Part of the clones is not present; checked against another copy, under half of the missing clones reflect an unresolved V gene, and the others are unexplained. Here the sample has 15,000 to 20,000 clones; 89% occur a single time. The biggest ten clones account for 5.2% of the sample. The sample was peripheral blood. The receptors were sampled from a human donor in a cohort sampled during active COVID-19.

Note on this clone: This sample also contains other DNA sequences that code for the same CDR3. This chain uses TRBV2 with TRBJ2-3; TRBD1 agrees at 10 bases. Trimming took 6 bases from V and 3 from J; bases not matched to a gene: 6. Germline V lookup: CDR1 SNHLY, CDR2 FYNNEI. This CDR3 comprises 15 residues. This CDR3 is CASRRDRGKTDTQYF. DNA for the CDR3: TGTGCCAGCAGGAGGGACAGGGGAAAAACAGATACGCAGTATTTT.

The chain employs TRBV19 and TRBJ2-2; 12 bases are shared with TRBD2. The germline V gene encodes CDR1 LNHDA and CDR2 SQIVND (reference sequence). This CDR3 comprises 17 residues. V lost 7 bases and J lost 5; bases outside the gene matches: 11. The CDR3 region is CASTHGGGTSGTGELFF. CDR3 DNA sequence: TGTGCCAGTACCCATGGGGGGGGGACTAGCGGGACCGGGGAGCTGTTTTTT.

The V and J genes are TRBV2 and TRBJ2-7, with 13 bases aligning to TRBD2. Losses at the gene ends were 2 bases for V and 6 bases for J; bases not matched to a gene: 4. The CDR3 length is 15 residues. Germline assignment: CDR1 SNHLY and CDR2 FYNNEI. The CDR3 sequence: CASSEPGLAGLEQYF. The CDR3 region has the DNA TGTGCCAGCAGTGAACCGGGACTAGCGGGACTCGAGCAGTACTTC.

This clone has a single count. The V and J genes are TRBV30 and TRBJ2-1, with 14 positions matching TRBD2. The V gene end was trimmed by 3 bases and the J gene end by 5 bases; junction bases not matched to a gene: 15. This CDR3 has 19 residues. The V gene's germline CDR1 is GTSNPN and CDR2 SVGIG (reference sequence). CDR3 bases: TGTGCCTGGAGGGGGAGGACTAGCGGGAGGACAACCGACCACAATGAGCAGTTCTTC. This translates into CAWRGRTSGRTTDHNEQFF.

This chain links TRBV19 with TRBJ1-2; D not certain. The V and J ends lost 3 bases and 1 base respectively, with 9 bases between them. In germline, CDR1 is LNHDA, CDR2 SQIVND (reference sequence). The CDR3 is 14 residues long. The CDR3 DNA follows: TGTGCCAGTAGTATCCCCCAACTTAACTATGGCTACACCTTC. Protein: CASSIPQLNYGYTF.

The CDR3 sequence: CASSLTGSRLGGYTF. The CDR3 bases are TGTGCCAGCAGCTTGACAGGGTCAAGGTTGGGAGGCTACACCTTC. The V and J genes are TRBV5-4 and TRBJ1-2; weak D call: TRBD1 (6 bases). Trimming removed 1 base at V and 8 bases at J, with 18 bases between. The CDR3 runs 15 residues. Germline assignment: CDR1 SGHNT and CDR2 YYREEE (reference sequence).

The V gene is TRBV4-1, the J gene TRBJ2-6, with TRBD1 as a possible D gene (5 bases). Germline CDR1 and CDR2: MGHRA and YSYEKL. The CDR3 runs to 17 residues. V shed 1 base and J shed 1 base, with 11 bases lying between them. This chain's CDR3 is CASSQGLQGSGANVLTF. The CDR3 region has the DNA TGCGCCAGCAGCCAAGGTTTGCAGGGTTCTGGGGCCAACGTCCTGACTTTC.

V and J are TRBV6-6 and TRBJ1-2; 11 bases are shared with TRBD1. Germline V gene sequence: CDR1 MNHNY, CDR2 SVGAGI (reference sequence). The CDR3 has 16 residues. J gave up 3 bases and V 1 base, and 4 bases lay outside the gene matches. CDR3 loop: CASSYWTGGSYYGYTF. Written as DNA, the CDR3 is TGTGCCAGCAGTTACTGGACAGGGGGCTCTTACTATGGCTACACCTTC.

J is TRBJ1-4 and V is TRBV7-9; 7 bases are a match to TRBD1. The V segment lost 2 bases and the J segment 7 bases; nucleotides outside the gene matches: 7. CDR3 length: 15 residues. The germline V gene encodes CDR1 SEHNR and CDR2 FQNEAQ (reference sequence). The CDR3 loop reads CASSLPTGMGEKLFF. The CDR3 bases are TGTGCCAGCAGCTTACCGACAGGGATGGGTGAAAAACTGTTTTTT.

This clone was detected only once. The chain uses TRBV13 and TRBJ2-1; 13 bases align to TRBD2. The V gene's germline CDR1 is PRHDT and CDR2 FYEKMQ (reference sequence). This CDR3 has 16 amino acids. Trimming removed 3 bases from V and 4 bases from J; junction bases left unmatched: 3. The CDR3 DNA is TGTGCCAGCAGCTTGAGACTAGCGGGAGGATACAATGAGCAGTTCTTC. Encoded protein: CASSLRLAGGYNEQFF.

The chain carries TRBV6-6 and TRBJ1-1; D is uncertain. CDR3 length: 14 residues. The germline V gene has CDR1 MNHNY and CDR2 SVGAGI (reference sequence). V was trimmed by 0 bases and J by 1 base, leaving 6 bases between them. The CDR3, as DNA: TGTGCCAGCAGTTACTCCAGGTCGAACACTGAAGCTTTCTTT. Translation: CASSYSRSNTEAFF.

The chain has TRBV7-2 and TRBJ2-1; the D gene is possibly TRBD1 (5 bases). Germline V gene lookup returns CDR1 SGHTA and CDR2 FQGNSA. The CDR3 consists of 15 residues. V was cut by 1 base and J by 1 base, with 8 bases left in between. The CDR3 protein is CASSLVKGSYNEQFF. Here the CDR3 DNA reads TGTGCCAGCAGCTTAGTAAAGGGGTCCTACAATGAGCAGTTCTTC. Combining the CDR3 with reference TRBV7-2 and TRBJ2-1 gives the whole variable domain GAGVSQSPSNKVTEKGKDVELRCDPISGHTALYWYRQSLGQGLEFLIYFQGNSAPDKSGLPSDRFSAERTGGSVSTLTIQRTQQEDSAVYLCASSLVKGSYNEQFFGPGTRLTVL.

This clone was seen only a few times. This chain connects TRBV7-9 to TRBJ1-5; 9 nucleotides align to TRBD1. V shed 6 bases, J shed 6 bases, and the junction held 12 bases outside the gene matches. CDR1 SEHNR and CDR2 FQNEAQ come from the germline V gene (reference sequence). The CDR3 length is 16 residues. The CDR3 sequence: CASRLWTGDMGQPQHF. CDR3 sequence (DNA): TGTGCCAGCAGACTTTGGACAGGGGATATGGGTCAGCCCCAGCATTTT. The entire variable domain, with the rest obtained from reference TRBV7-9 and TRBJ1-5, is as follows: DTGVSQNPRHKITKRGQNVTFRCDPISEHNRLYWYRQTLGQGPEFLTYFQNEAQLEKSRLLSDRFSAERPKGSFSTLEIQRTEQGDSAMYLCASRLWTGDMGQPQHFGDGTRLSIL.

The chain is built from TRBV7-9 and TRBJ2-7, with TRBD2 identical over 11 bases. With V trimmed by 1 base and J by 4 bases, 15 bases remained unmatched. This CDR3 is built from 19 residues. Germline V lookup: CDR1 SEHNR, CDR2 FQNEAQ (reference sequence). The chain's CDR3 is CASSLGGVAGGPKPYEQYF. DNA for the CDR3: TGTGCCAGCAGCTTAGGGGGAGTAGCGGGAGGGCCAAAACCTTACGAGCAGTACTTC.

The rearrangement links TRBV2 to TRBJ2-1; TRBD2 is a possible D gene (6 bases). The CDR3 totals 15 residues. V was pared by 4 bases and J by 0 bases, with 10 bases between. Per germline, CDR1 SNHLY and CDR2 FYNNEI. CDR3 residues: CASSVGAGSYNEQFF. CDR3 in DNA: TGTGCCAGCAGTGTCGGAGCGGGCTCCTACAATGAGCAGTTCTTC.

The chain is built from TRBV5-1 and TRBJ2-2; 8 bases line up with TRBD2. The germline gives CDR1 SGHRS, CDR2 YFSETQ. The length of the CDR3 is 15 residues. With 3 bases clipped from V and 5 bases from J, the junction kept 6 bases outside the gene matches. In DNA form, the CDR3 reads TGCGCCAGCAGCTCCCCCGGGACTAGGACCGGGGAGCTGTTTTTT. The encoded protein is CASSSPGTRTGELFF.

V usage is TRBV3-1 (or the pseudogene TRBV3-2) and J usage is TRBJ2-1, with D unresolved. The CDR3 runs to 16 residues. CDR1 is LGHDT and CDR2 is YNNKEL in the germline V gene (reference sequence). The V end lost 3 bases, the J end lost 8 bases, and 20 bases lay between the germline ends. The CDR3 here is CASSHFTGSSGDEQFF. In DNA, the CDR3 is TGTGCCAGCAGCCATTTTACGGGTTCCTCCGGCGATGAGCAGTTCTTC.

V is TRBV5-1 and J is TRBJ2-2, with 15 bases aligning to TRBD2. Germline values: CDR1 SGHRS, CDR2 YFSETQ. Trimming removed 7 bases from V and 0 bases from J; junction bases left unmatched: 1. CDR3 length: 16 residues. The CDR3 region has the DNA TGCGCCAGCGGACTAGCGGGAGGGCCGAACACCGGGGAGCTGTTTTTT. Translated: CASGLAGGPNTGELFF.

The V and J genes are TRBV5-1 and TRBJ1-5, with TRBD1 as a possible D gene (5 bases). The CDR3 has 15 amino acids. V lost 3 bases and J 7 bases, leaving 17 bases between the germline ends. From germline, CDR1 is SGHRS and CDR2 YFSETQ. The CDR3 is CASSYIGGEGQPQHF. The DNA for the CDR3 is TGCGCCAGCAGCTATATCGGGGGTGAAGGGCAGCCCCAGCATTTT.

This clone was counted a single time. The chain couples TRBV15 to TRBJ2-7; 9 nucleotides agree with TRBD2. The CDR3 sequence is 18 residues long. V trimming: 0 bases; J trimming: 4 bases; junction bases outside the gene matches: 13. Germline lookup yields CDR1 LNHNV and CDR2 YYDKDF (reference sequence). The chain's CDR3 is CATSRDQGGGRAIYEQYF. DNA of the CDR3: TGTGCCACCAGCAGAGATCAAGGCGGCGGGAGGGCCATTTACGAGCAGTACTTC.

This sequence joins TRBV2 and TRBJ1-5; D ambiguous. Germline V CDR1 and CDR2: SNHLY, FYNNEI. CDR3 size: 15 residues. Trimming removed 4 bases from V and 0 bases from J, with 10 bases in between. CDR3 nucleotides: TGTGCCAGCAGTGGCTACGCCTATAGCAATCAGCCCCAGCATTTT. This encodes CASSGYAYSNQPQHF.

The chain employs TRBV2 and TRBJ1-2, with TRBD1 matching over 9 bases. Looked up from germline, CDR1 is SNHLY and CDR2 is FYNNEI. The CDR3 contains 14 residues. Germline trimming cut 6 bases from V and 4 bases from J; bases unmatched to any gene: 6. The CDR3 sequence is CASRNTGGIYGYTF. DNA of the CDR3: TGTGCCAGCAGGAATACAGGGGGCATCTATGGCTACACCTTC.

Concerning this clone: This CDR3 is also generated by other DNA sequences in the sample. V gene TRBV28 combines with J gene TRBJ2-3, with D perhaps matching TRBD1 (5 bases). V lost 3 bases, J lost 9 bases, and 7 bases lay in between. The CDR3 length is 11 residues. CDR1 and CDR2 (germline): MDHEN, SYDVKM. The CDR3 bases are TGTGCCAGCAGTTTTCCAGGGACGCAGTATTTT. Amino acids: CASSFPGTQYF.

This clone was found a few times. The chain is built from TRBV5-1 and TRBJ2-7, with a possible D match to TRBD1 (6 bases). Trimming removed 0 bases from V and 2 bases from J, with 9 bases in between. Germline V gene sequence: CDR1 SGHRS, CDR2 YFSETQ. The CDR3 consists of 14 residues. The chain's CDR3 is CASSLVAGAYEQYF. In nucleotides, the CDR3 is TGCGCCAGCAGCTTGGTGGCAGGGGCCTACGAGCAGTACTTC. The full variable domain, in which reference TRBV5-1 and TRBJ2-7 provide the parts outside the CDR3, is KAGVTQTPRYLIKTRGQQVTLSCSPISGHRSVSWYQQTPGQGLQFLFEYFSETQRNKGNFPGRFSGRQFSNSRSEMNVSTLELGDSALYLCASSLVAGAYEQYFGPGTRLTVT.

CDR3 sequence reads: CASSSTLGRGTDTQYF. The DNA for the CDR3 is TGTGCCAGCAGCTCAACACTGGGGAGGGGCACAGATACGCAGTATTTT. This sequence joins TRBV9 and TRBJ2-3; 7 bases line up with TRBD2. The J segment lost 1 base and the V segment lost 4 bases, leaving 9 bases of the junction unmatched. The CDR3 has 16 amino acids. The germline CDR1 and CDR2 sequences are SGDLS and YYNGEE.

The CDR3 DNA reads as TGTGCCAGCAGCCAAATGGGGAGGGGCCGAGAAAAACTGTTTTTT. Translating gives CASSQMGRGREKLFF. The chain links TRBV3-1 (or the pseudogene TRBV3-2) to TRBJ1-4; D might be TRBD1 (5 bases). The CDR3 contains 15 residues. Germline V gives CDR1 LGHDT, CDR2 YNNKEL (reference sequence). Trimming shortened V by 2 bases and J by 8 bases, and 15 bases separated the two germline ends.

This chain uses TRBV5-1 with TRBJ2-1, with 9 bases matching TRBD2. The CDR3 totals 14 residues. Germline CDR1 is SGHRS and CDR2 is YFSETQ. V trimming: 0 bases; J trimming: 10 bases; junction bases outside the gene matches: 5. The CDR3 here is CASSLELAGLEQFF. The CDR3 DNA follows: TGCGCCAGCAGCTTGGAGCTAGCGGGATTAGAGCAGTTCTTC.

The rearrangement links TRBV5-1 to TRBJ1-5; 7 nucleotides align to TRBD1. The CDR3 totals 15 residues. V dropped 4 bases and J dropped 5; count of bases not matched to a gene: 9. Germline CDR1 is SGHRS and CDR2 is YFSETQ. CDR3 DNA sequence: TGCGCCAGCAGCCTTTTAGGGGGCGAGGATCAGCCCCAGCATTTT. Encoded protein: CASSLLGGEDQPQHF.

The J gene is TRBJ2-1, the V gene TRBV7-2, with D possibly matching TRBD1 (5 bases). The germline CDR1 and CDR2 sequences are SGHTA and FQGNSA. The CDR3 consists of 16 residues. V was cut by 6 bases and J by 0 bases, with 15 bases left in between. The CDR3 spells CASSPDAGRSYNEQFF. The CDR3 bases are TGTGCCAGCAGTCCCGACGCAGGGCGCTCCTACAATGAGCAGTTCTTC.

The V call is TRBV19, the J call TRBJ1-3; no clear D gene. Trimming left V 3 bases short and J 3 bases short, with 3 bases between. The CDR3 totals 12 residues. CDR1 is LNHDA, CDR2 SQIVND, per germline (reference sequence). The CDR3 here is CASSIYGNTIYF. The CDR3, as DNA: TGTGCCAGTAGTATCTATGGAAACACCATATATTTT.